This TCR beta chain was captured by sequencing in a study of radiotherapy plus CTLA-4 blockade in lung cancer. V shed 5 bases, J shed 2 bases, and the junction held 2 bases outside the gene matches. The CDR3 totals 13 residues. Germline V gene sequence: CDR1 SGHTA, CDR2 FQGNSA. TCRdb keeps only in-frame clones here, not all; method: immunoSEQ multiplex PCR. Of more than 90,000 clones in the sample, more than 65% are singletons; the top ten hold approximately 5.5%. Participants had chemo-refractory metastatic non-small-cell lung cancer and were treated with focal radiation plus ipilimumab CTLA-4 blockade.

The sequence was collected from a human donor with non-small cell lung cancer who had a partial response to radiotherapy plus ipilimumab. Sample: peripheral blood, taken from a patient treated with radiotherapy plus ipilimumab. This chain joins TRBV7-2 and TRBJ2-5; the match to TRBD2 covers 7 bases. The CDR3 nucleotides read TGTGCCAGCAGCCGGGGACTACAAGAGACCCAGTACTTC. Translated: CASSRGLQETQYF.